The present TCR beta chain was sequenced within a study of OX40 agonist ivuxolimab in advanced cancers. About the research overall: An anti-OX40 (CD134) antibody with agonistic activity, ivuxolimab, was administered to patients. Antecedent anti-PD-1, anti-PD-L1 or anti-CTLA-4 therapy was permissible, with 35% to 40% having received some.

A remark on this clone: Its antigen is unknown.

Notes on the study in general: Expanded clones tended on average to be more numerous among CD8+ T cells than CD4+.

The ends were cut back, 5 bases at V and 2 bases at J, with 21 bases in the middle. The CDR3 runs to 17 residues. Per germline, CDR1 SEHNR and CDR2 FQNEAQ (reference sequence). Measured with immunoSEQ multiplex PCR; TCRdb has only the in-frame clones, and not every one. Of under 85,000 clones in the sample, about 87% were seen once. The rearrangement links TRBV7-9 to TRBJ2-5, with D perhaps matching TRBD2 (6 bases). The source of this sequence is an adult with an advanced solid tumor such as melanoma, head and neck, liver or kidney cancer. Sample: CD4+ or CD8+ T cells sorted from blood, taken in a trial of the OX40 agonist ivuxolimab. The CDR3 DNA is TGTGCCAGCAGCCCCCGGGGAGCCTCGGACTATCAAGAGACCCAGTACTTC. As protein: CASSPRGASDYQETQYF. The complete variable domain, with remaining parts taken from reference TRBV7-9 and TRBJ2-5, reads DTGVSQNPRHKITKRGQNVTFRCDPISEHNRLYWYRQTLGQGPEFLTYFQNEAQLEKSRLLSDRFSAERPKGSFSTLEIQRTEQGDSAMYLCASSPRGASDYQETQYFGPGTRLLVL.